Presented here are 20 T cell receptor beta chains from one specimen sequenced in a study of blood T cell repertoires in COVID-19. The data were produced by immunoSEQ multiplex PCR, yet TCRdb's version contains in-frame clones alone and is incomplete. The table records over 250,000 clones, 70% to 90% of them present only once. Sequencing used peripheral blood. These receptors originate from a woman in her thirties with acute or convalescent COVID-19.

This chain links TRBV7-9 with TRBJ1-5; D might be TRBD1 (6 bases). CDR1 and CDR2 (germline): SEHNR, FQNEAQ (reference sequence). The CDR3 sequence is 15 residues long. V was shortened by 5 bases and J by 2 bases, with 13 bases between the two germline ends. The CDR3: CASSNGRGGNQPQHF. The CDR3 nucleotides read TGTGCCAGCAGCAATGGCAGGGGAGGCAATCAGCCCCAGCATTTT.

This clone was picked up a small number of times. The V gene is TRBV30, the J gene TRBJ2-7, with 9 positions matching TRBD1. J lost 2 bases, V lost 3 bases, and 2 bases had no gene match. Per germline, CDR1 GTSNPN and CDR2 SVGIG (reference sequence). This CDR3 is built from 13 residues. CDR3 in amino acids: CAWSRTGAYEQYF. For the CDR3, the DNA is TGTGCCTGGAGCAGGACAGGGGCCTACGAGCAGTACTTC.

The gene calls are TRBV7-2 and TRBJ2-7; D not resolved. Germline V lookup: CDR1 SGHTA, CDR2 FQGNSA. Trimming took 2 bases from V and 0 from J, leaving 5 bases between them. The CDR3 spans 13 residues. The CDR3 region has the DNA TGTGCCAGCAGCTTACTAGACTCCTACGAGCAGTACTTC. It translates to CASSLLDSYEQYF.

The genes are TRBV5-1 and TRBJ2-1; 11 nucleotides agree with TRBD2. This CDR3 is 16 amino acids long. Germline CDR1 and CDR2: SGHRS and YFSETQ. V trimming: 0 bases; J trimming: 5 bases; junction bases outside the gene matches: 4. This CDR3 reads CASSLGGTSGNNEQFF. The CDR3 DNA reads TGCGCCAGCAGCTTGGGGGGGACTAGCGGTAACAATGAGCAGTTCTTC.

This chain connects TRBV6-6 to TRBJ2-7, with D maybe TRBD1 (5 bases). V was shortened by 6 bases and J by 3 bases, with 18 bases between the two germline ends. There are 15 residues in the CDR3. In germline, CDR1 is MNHNY, CDR2 SVGAGI (reference sequence). The CDR3 DNA follows: TGTGCCAGCAGCCTAGTACAGGCCACCGGCTACGAGCAGTACTTC. It specifies CASSLVQATGYEQYF.

CDR3 in amino acids: CASSYRQSNTEAFF. CDR3 sequence (DNA): TGTGCCAGCAGTTACCGACAGAGTAACACTGAAGCTTTCTTT. The rearrangement links TRBV6-2 or TRBV6-3 to TRBJ1-1; tentative D call: TRBD1 (5 bases). Between the trimmed V and J ends, which lost 2 bases and 2 bases, there was a span of 9 bases. This CDR3 contains 14 residues. The germline gives CDR1 MNHEY, CDR2 SVGEGT.

V is TRBV6-2 or TRBV6-3 and J is TRBJ2-1; D gene unclear. The V gene's germline CDR1 is MNHEY and CDR2 SVGEGT. V dropped 7 bases and J dropped 8 bases, with 15 bases sitting between them. The CDR3 consists of 13 residues. The DNA for the CDR3 is TGTGCCAGCACCCCCCTCGGGTTCGATGAGCAGTTCTTC. This codes for CASTPLGFDEQFF.

This chain joins TRBV14 and TRBJ2-1, with 9 nucleotides matching TRBD2. The germline gives CDR1 SGHDN, CDR2 FVKESK. The CDR3 covers 18 residues. V was pared by 0 bases and J by 4 bases, with 10 bases of the junction left unmatched. CDR3 region: CASSQDLPSGAIYNEQFF. The CDR3 region has the DNA TGTGCCAGCAGCCAAGATCTTCCTAGCGGGGCGATATACAATGAGCAGTTCTTC.

This clone showed up just once. The V call is TRBV9, the J call TRBJ2-7; 12 nucleotides align to TRBD2. There are 16 residues in the CDR3. CDR1 is SGDLS, CDR2 YYNGEE, per germline. The V and J ends lost 3 bases and 6 bases, in that order; junction bases with no gene match: 10. In DNA, the CDR3 is TGTGCCAGCAGCGCAGCGGCACTAGCGGGAGGTCCCGAGCAGTACTTC. Amino acid sequence: CASSAAALAGGPEQYF.

This clone has more than one count but fewer than ten. The DNA for the CDR3 is TGTGCCAGCAGCTCCCCGTTTTCCTACGAGCAGTACTTC. It specifies CASSSPFSYEQYF. The chain has TRBV13 and TRBJ2-7; D unresolved. The germline gives CDR1 PRHDT, CDR2 FYEKMQ (reference sequence). The CDR3 sequence is 13 residues long. V lost 4 bases, J lost 1 base, and 8 bases lay in between.

V gene TRBV7-2 combines with J gene TRBJ2-1, with 7 bases matching TRBD2. The CDR3 is 14 residues long. From germline, CDR1 is SGHTA and CDR2 FQGNSA. The V gene end was trimmed by 0 bases and the J gene end by 10 bases; junction bases not matched to a gene: 6. DNA of the CDR3: TGTGCCAGCAGCTTAGCGCCTGGGCGGGAGGAGCAGTTCTTC. Its protein product is CASSLAPGREEQFF.

The chain joins TRBV5-1 to TRBJ1-6, with a weak D call TRBD1 (5 bases). The germline V gene encodes CDR1 SGHRS and CDR2 YFSETQ. V was trimmed by 4 bases and J by 16 bases, leaving 15 bases between them. There are 12 residues in the CDR3. CDR3 sequence (DNA): TGCGCCAGCAGCCTGGATCAGGGTCTTCTCCACTTT. It codes for CASSLDQGLLHF.

CDR3 sequence (DNA): TGTGCCAGCAGCCCGCCGGGACAGGGCGTTACTTTCTTT. It is translated as CASSPPGQGVTFF. The rearrangement links TRBV25-1 to TRBJ1-1, with 9 positions matching TRBD1. Germline CDR1 MGHDK, CDR2 SYGVNS. V lost 6 bases and J lost 12; bases outside the gene matches: 11. CDR3 length: 13 amino acids.

J is TRBJ2-7 and V is TRBV4-3; 9 bases agree with TRBD2. The ends lost 0 bases at V and 2 bases at J; junction bases unmatched: 2. The CDR3 is made up of 15 amino acids. CDR1 is LGHNA and CDR2 is YSLEER in the germline V gene. CDR3 in amino acids: CASSQEASGTYEQYF. The CDR3 coding sequence is TGCGCCAGCAGCCAAGAGGCTAGCGGGACCTACGAGCAGTACTTC.

This chain links TRBV18 with TRBJ2-7, with D maybe TRBD2 (6 bases). Trimming removed 1 base at V and 5 bases at J, with 15 bases between. Per germline, CDR1 KGHSH and CDR2 LQKENI. The length of the CDR3 is 15 residues. The DNA of the CDR3 is TGTGCCAGCTCACCACTGGGCGGGGCTATGGACGAGCAGTACTTC. The encoded protein is CASSPLGGAMDEQYF. The whole variable domain, filled in from reference TRBV18 and TRBJ2-7, reads NAGVMQNPRHLVRRRGQEARLRCSPMKGHSHVYWYRQLPEEGLKFMVYLQKENIIDESGMPKERFSAEFPKEGPSILRIQQVVRGDSAAYFCASSPLGGAMDEQYFGPGTRLTVT.

The CDR3: CASSEGLAGGLNEQFF. In DNA, the CDR3 is TGTGCCAGCAGCGAAGGACTAGCGGGAGGGTTAAATGAGCAGTTCTTC. V and J are TRBV7-2 and TRBJ2-1; 15 bases match TRBD2. Germline lookup yields CDR1 SGHTA and CDR2 FQGNSA. This CDR3 region has 16 residues. J lost 7 bases, V lost 5 bases, and 6 bases had no gene match.

This sequence joins TRBV25-1 and TRBJ1-6; 7 positions agree with TRBD1. The CDR3 contains 16 residues. V dropped 4 bases and J dropped 13; count of bases not matched to a gene: 16. The germline gives CDR1 MGHDK, CDR2 SYGVNS. For the CDR3, the DNA is TGTGCCAGCAGTGGGAAGACAGGGCCCTTTTGGTTGCCCCTCCACTTT. It is translated as CASSGKTGPFWLPLHF.

The chain recombines TRBV11-2 with TRBJ2-3; D unresolved. The CDR3 has 14 amino acids. Germline V gene sequence: CDR1 SGHAT, CDR2 FQNNGV. V dropped 2 bases and J dropped 6 bases, with 12 bases sitting between them. As DNA, the CDR3 is TGTGCCAGCAGCTTATCATCCGCTGCGGATACGCAGTATTTT. This codes for CASSLSSAADTQYF.

The genes are TRBV7-3 and TRBJ2-2; 7 bases line up with TRBD2. The germline V gene encodes CDR1 SGHTA and CDR2 FQGTGA. This CDR3 spans 15 amino acids. Trimming took 1 base from V and 6 from J; bases not matched to a gene: 5. The CDR3 reads CASSLIGTTPGELFF. CDR3 in DNA: TGTGCCAGCAGCTTAATTGGGACTACACCCGGGGAGCTGTTTTTT.

V usage is TRBV29-1 and J usage is TRBJ2-1; no definite D call. Trimming took 6 bases from V and 2 from J, leaving 11 bases between them. Germline assignment: CDR1 SQVTM and CDR2 ANQGSEA. This CDR3 is 13 amino acids long. The CDR3 protein is CSVPLRTYNEQFF. CDR3 nucleotides: TGCAGCGTGCCCCTTAGAACCTACAATGAGCAGTTCTTC.